This T cell receptor beta chain was recovered during a study of blood T cell repertoires in COVID-19. Turning to the study itself: There were acute and convalescent COVID-19 samples, and they came from the United States, Italy and Spain. Nucleic acid was either cDNA or gDNA, and it came from T cells, B-cell-depleted T cells, or PBMCs.

This CDR3 is built from 14 residues. CDR1 and CDR2 from the germline V gene are MDHEN and SYDVKM. V shed 3 bases and J shed 4 bases, with 7 bases lying between them. Under the authors' procedure: Amplification of reference gene primers was used by the study to estimate nucleated cell counts. Some clones are missing from TCRdb's copy, which holds only in-frame ones; the method was immunoSEQ multiplex PCR. Clonal size and the V and J genes are those of that table, whereas D and trimming came from the DNA. The repertoire has 200,000 or so clones, approximately 90% of them found once; the top ten carry around 0.84%. It was during active infection that Seattle patients were enrolled and then longitudinally followed.

V and J are TRBV28 and TRBJ2-6; D is ambiguous. The sequence was obtained from a man aged 60 to 69 with COVID-19, enrolled during active disease. What was sequenced was peripheral blood. CDR3 residues: CASSLIRGANVLTF. The CDR3 nucleotides read TGTGCCAGCAGTTTGATCAGGGGGGCCAACGTCCTGACTTTC. The variable domain in full, with the rest retrieved from reference TRBV28 and TRBJ2-6, is DVKVTQSSRYLVKRTGEKVFLECVQDMDHENMFWYRQDPGLGLRLIYFSYDVKMKEKGDIPEGYSVSREKKERFSLILESASTNQTSMYLCASSLIRGANVLTFGAGSRLTVL.